This TCR beta chain was identified in a study of cytomegalovirus exposure and HLA in healthy donors. For the study at large: Unique TCR beta sequences numbering some 120 million came from around 180 million T cells in an earlier analysis. Regarding the study as a whole: Follow-up analysis later connected one missense variant in DCLRE1C with trimming of TCR beta V- and J-genes. When the data were analyzed later, several of the most significant clusters appeared to be linked to common viral pathogens. Presence/absence analyses supposed approximately even sequencing depth among donors.

The primer mix had 60 Vbeta and 13 Jbeta primers. Measured with immunoSEQ multiplex PCR; TCRdb has only the in-frame clones, and not every one. The data show 200,000 or so clones, nearly 80% seen once. In regard to this clone: Its antigen remains unidentified.

Looked up from germline, CDR1 is SGHNT and CDR2 is YYREEE (reference sequence). The V and J ends lost 4 bases and 6 bases respectively, with 14 bases between them. The CDR3 totals 14 residues. The chain recombines TRBV5-4 with TRBJ1-5; maybe TRBD1 (6 bases). The sequenced sample consisted of PBMCs. The source of this sequence is a woman between 25 and 40 years old in good health and CMV-seropositive. This chain's CDR3 is CASSIGGVGQPQHF. CDR3 DNA: TGTGCCAGCAGCATAGGGGGAGTAGGTCAGCCCCAGCATTTT.